This T cell receptor beta chain was obtained from a study of PD-1 blockade in classical Hodgkin lymphoma. Findings and caveats of the study: Undefined causes, possibly disease activity or prior therapy, underlie the repertoire differences. CD8+ TCR diversity did not rise significantly by C4D1, unlike CD4+. Excluded were patients who started nivolumab under 1 year after ASCT, a group that had lower diversity.

Generated by immunoSEQ multiplex PCR, the TCRdb table keeps only in-frame clones and is missing some. The sample yields 29,000 or so clones, over 55% seen once. This clone was recorded only once. Antigen specificity is unknown. Germline-derived CDR1 and CDR2 are MNHEY and SVGAGI. The CDR3 contains 14 residues. With 7 bases clipped from V and 6 bases from J, the junction kept 6 bases outside the gene matches. Each patient relapsed following autologous stem cell transplantation, and prior brentuximab vedotin exposure differed. The clonotype was recovered from a human donor with classical Hodgkin lymphoma. The chain is built from TRBV6-5 and TRBJ1-6; the match to TRBD1 covers 7 bases. The sequencing here drew on peripheral blood mononuclear cells (PBMCs), taken before the second cycle of nivolumab. This chain's CDR3 is CASTLGQTNSPLHF. In DNA form, the CDR3 reads TGTGCCAGCACCCTGGGACAGACTAATTCACCCCTCCACTTT.